The TCR beta chain under discussion was sequenced for a study of OX40 agonist ivuxolimab in advanced cancers. Libraries were prepared by immunoSEQ multiplex PCR; TCRdb keeps only in-frame clonotypes and omits some of them. The table has tens of thousands of clones, roughly 84% seen once; the top ten hold around 0.26%. The CDR3 is 12 amino acids. Germline V CDR1 and CDR2: KGHSH, LQKENI. Trimming removed 6 bases at V and 5 bases at J, with 8 bases between. V gene TRBV18 combines with J gene TRBJ1-3; D not resolved. The material sequenced was CD4+ or CD8+ T cells sorted from blood, taken in a trial of the OX40 agonist ivuxolimab. The sequence was obtained from an adult with an advanced solid tumor such as melanoma, head and neck, liver or kidney cancer. Here the CDR3 reads CASSGERNTIYF. The CDR3, as DNA: TGTGCCAGCTCGGGTGAGAGAAACACCATATATTTT.